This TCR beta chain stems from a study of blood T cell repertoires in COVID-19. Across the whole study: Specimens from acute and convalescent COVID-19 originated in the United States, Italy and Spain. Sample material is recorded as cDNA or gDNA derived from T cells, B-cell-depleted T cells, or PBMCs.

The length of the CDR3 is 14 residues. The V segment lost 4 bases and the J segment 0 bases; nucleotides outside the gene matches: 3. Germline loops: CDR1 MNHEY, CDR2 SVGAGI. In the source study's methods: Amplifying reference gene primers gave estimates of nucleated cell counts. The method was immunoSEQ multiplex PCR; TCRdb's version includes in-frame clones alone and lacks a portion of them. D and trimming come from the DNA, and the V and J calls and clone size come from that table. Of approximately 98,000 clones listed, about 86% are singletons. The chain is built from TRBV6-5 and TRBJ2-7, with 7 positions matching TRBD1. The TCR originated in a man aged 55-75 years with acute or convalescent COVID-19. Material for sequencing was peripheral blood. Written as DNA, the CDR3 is TGTGCCAGCAGTTGGGACAGTACCTCCTACGAGCAGTACTTC. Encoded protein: CASSWDSTSYEQYF.